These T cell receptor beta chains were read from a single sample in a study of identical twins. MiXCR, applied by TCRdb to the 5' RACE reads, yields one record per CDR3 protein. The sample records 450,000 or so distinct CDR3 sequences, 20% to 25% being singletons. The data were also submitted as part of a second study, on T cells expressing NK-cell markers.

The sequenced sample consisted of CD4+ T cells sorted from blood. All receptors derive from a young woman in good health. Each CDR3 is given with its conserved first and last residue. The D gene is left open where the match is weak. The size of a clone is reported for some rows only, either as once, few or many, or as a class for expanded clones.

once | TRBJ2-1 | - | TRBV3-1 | CASSQVGGTTYNEQFF | TGTGCCAGCAGCCAAGTCGGCGGGACAACTTACAATGAGCAGTTCTTC
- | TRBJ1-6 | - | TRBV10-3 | CAINGNRNSPLHF | TGTGCCATCAACGGCAATAGAAATTCACCCCTCCACTTT
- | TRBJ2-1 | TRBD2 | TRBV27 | CASSSFLRTSGISEQFF | TGTGCCAGCAGTTCCTTTCTTCGGACTAGCGGGATCAGTGAGCAGTTCTTC
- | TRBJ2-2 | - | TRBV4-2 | CASSQTGTRDGERFF | TGTGCCAGCAGCCAAACAGGGACTCGGGACGGGGAGCGGTTTTTT
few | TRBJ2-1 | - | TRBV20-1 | CSASLAGGGSEQFF | TGCAGTGCTAGTCTAGCTGGAGGGGGCAGTGAGCAGTTCTTC
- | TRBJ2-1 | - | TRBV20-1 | CSARDIRVGQASINEQFF | TGCAGTGCTAGAGATATTAGGGTGGGGCAGGCCTCAATCAATGAGCAGTTCTTC
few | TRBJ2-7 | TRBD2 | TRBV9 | CASSPYTRTSGRGEQYF | TGTGCCAGCAGCCCATATACCCGGACTAGCGGGAGGGGCGAGCAGTACTTC
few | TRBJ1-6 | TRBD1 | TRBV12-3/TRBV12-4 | CASSSFDRVHSPLHF | TGTGCCAGCAGTTCGTTTGACAGGGTACACTCACCCCTCCACTTT
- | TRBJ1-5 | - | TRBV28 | CASGRPNQPQHF | TGTGCCAGCGGCCGCCCCAATCAGCCCCAGCATTTT
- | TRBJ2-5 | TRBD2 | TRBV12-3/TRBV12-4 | CASSLYGGGARETQYF | TGTGCCAGCAGTTTGTATGGCGGGGGGGCAAGGGAGACCCAGTACTTC
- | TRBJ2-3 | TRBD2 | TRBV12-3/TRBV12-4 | CATAQRGPTTDTQYF | TGTGCCACCGCACAGCGGGGGCCCACCACAGATACGCAGTATTTT
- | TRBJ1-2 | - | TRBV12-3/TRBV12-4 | CALGYFGSYGYTF | TGTGCCCTTGGGTATTTTGGGAGCTATGGCTACACCTTC
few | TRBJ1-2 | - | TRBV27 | CASSFPQGRGYTF | TGTGCCAGCAGTTTCCCCCAGGGGCGTGGCTACACCTTC
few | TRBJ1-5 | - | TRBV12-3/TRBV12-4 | CASSAGTAGQPQHF | TGTGCCAGCAGTGCCGGGACGGCGGGGCAGCCCCAGCATTTT
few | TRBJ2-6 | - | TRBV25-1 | CASSEAGGANVLTF | TGTGCCAGCAGTGAAGCAGGAGGGGCCAACGTCCTGACTTTC
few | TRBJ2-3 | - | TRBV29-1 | CRASPGGTDTQYF | TGCAGAGCCTCTCCAGGAGGCACAGATACGCAGTATTTT
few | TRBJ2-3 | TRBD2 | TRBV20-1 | CSATTAGGTDTQYF | TGCAGTGCTACGACAGCGGGGGGCACAGATACGCAGTATTTT
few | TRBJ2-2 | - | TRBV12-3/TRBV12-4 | CASRDQNTGELFF | TGTGCCAGCAGGGACCAGAACACCGGGGAGCTGTTTTTT
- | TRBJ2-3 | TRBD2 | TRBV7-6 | CASSPAGTSGTDTQYF | TGTGCCAGCAGCCCAGCTGGGACTAGCGGCACAGATACGCAGTATTTT
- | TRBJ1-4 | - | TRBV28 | CASRRGGRSNEKLFF | TGTGCCAGCAGGAGAGGTGGCAGATCTAATGAAAAACTGTTTTTT
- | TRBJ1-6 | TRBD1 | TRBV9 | CASSYSGTGFGNSPLHF | TGTGCCAGCAGCTATTCCGGGACAGGGTTCGGTAATTCACCCCTCCACTTT
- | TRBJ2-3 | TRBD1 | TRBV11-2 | CASSRIGQGADTQYF | TGTGCCAGCAGCCGAATTGGACAGGGGGCAGATACGCAGTATTTT
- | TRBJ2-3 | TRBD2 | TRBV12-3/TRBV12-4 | CASSPSGGYTDTQYF | TGTGCCAGCAGCCCCAGCGGGGGTTACACAGATACGCAGTATTTT
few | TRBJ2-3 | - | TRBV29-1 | CSAETESTDTQYF | TGCAGCGCCGAGACAGAATCCACAGATACGCAGTATTTT
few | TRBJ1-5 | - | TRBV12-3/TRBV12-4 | CASRQRNQPQHF | TGTGCCAGCAGACAGCGAAATCAGCCCCAGCATTTT
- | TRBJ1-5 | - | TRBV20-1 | CSARALEGGNQPQHF | TGCAGTGCTAGGGCCCTCGAGGGTGGCAATCAGCCCCAGCATTTT
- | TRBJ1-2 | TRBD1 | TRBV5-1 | CASSMTGAYGYTF | TGCGCCAGCAGCATGACAGGGGCTTATGGCTACACCTTC
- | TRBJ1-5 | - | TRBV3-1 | CASSHGSKTANQPQHF | TGTGCCAGCAGCCACGGATCGAAGACGGCTAATCAGCCCCAGCATTTT
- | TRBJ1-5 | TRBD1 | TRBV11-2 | CASSFTGGGQPQHF | TGTGCCAGCAGCTTTACAGGGGGTGGTCAGCCCCAGCATTTT
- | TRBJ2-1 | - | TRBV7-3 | CASSLQGTGDEQFF | TGTGCCAGCAGCTTACAGGGAACTGGGGATGAGCAGTTCTTC
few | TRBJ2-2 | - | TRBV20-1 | CSARPRLGDTGELFF | TGCAGTGCTAGACCCCGACTTGGGGACACCGGGGAGCTGTTTTTT
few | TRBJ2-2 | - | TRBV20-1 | CSARGGATGELFF | TGCAGTGCTAGAGGGGGGGCAACCGGGGAGCTGTTTTTT
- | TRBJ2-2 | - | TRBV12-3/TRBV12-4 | CASNYFTGELFF | TGTGCCAGCAATTACTTCACCGGGGAGCTGTTTTTT
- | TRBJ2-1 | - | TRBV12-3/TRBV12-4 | CASSSRDPGGEQFF | TGTGCCAGCAGCAGTAGGGACCCCGGGGGTGAGCAGTTCTTC
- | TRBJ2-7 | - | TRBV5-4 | CASSLQVGDEQYF | TGTGCCAGCAGTTTACAGGTCGGGGATGAGCAGTACTTC
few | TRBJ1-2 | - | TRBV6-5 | CASSYRVDEGYGYTF | TGTGCCAGCAGTTACAGGGTCGACGAGGGTTATGGCTACACCTTC
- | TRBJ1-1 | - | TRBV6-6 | CASSWGGGTEAFF | TGTGCCAGCAGTTGGGGGGGCGGCACTGAAGCTTTCTTT
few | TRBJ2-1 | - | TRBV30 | CAWTHPLQVEQFF | TGTGCCTGGACCCACCCACTGCAGGTTGAGCAGTTCTTC
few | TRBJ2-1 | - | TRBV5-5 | CASNLEGSGEQFF | TGTGCCAGCAACCTCGAGGGGAGCGGTGAGCAGTTCTTC
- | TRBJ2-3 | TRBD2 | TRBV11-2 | CASSLRLADTDTQYF | TGTGCCAGCAGCTTAAGGCTAGCGGACACAGATACGCAGTATTTT
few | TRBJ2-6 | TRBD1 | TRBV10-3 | CAIRGTGDSHSGANVLTF | TGTGCCATCAGGGGGACAGGGGATAGCCACTCTGGGGCCAACGTCCTGACTTTC
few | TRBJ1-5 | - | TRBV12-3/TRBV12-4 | CASRGGPSNQPQHF | TGTGCCAGCAGAGGGGGACCTAGCAATCAGCCCCAGCATTTT
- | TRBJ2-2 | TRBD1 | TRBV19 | CASRTQGQGIYTGELFF | TGTGCCAGTAGAACACAGGGACAGGGGATATACACCGGGGAGCTGTTTTTT
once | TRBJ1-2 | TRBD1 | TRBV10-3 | CAVLGRGLNGYTF | TGTGCCGTCCTCGGCAGGGGGCTAAATGGCTACACCTTC
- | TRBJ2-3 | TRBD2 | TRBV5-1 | CASSTRTSGDDTQYF | TGCGCCAGCAGCACCCGGACTAGCGGGGACGATACGCAGTATTTT
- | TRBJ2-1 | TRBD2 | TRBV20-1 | CSAAGLVGGEQFF | TGCAGTGCTGCGGGACTAGTTGGCGGTGAGCAGTTCTTC
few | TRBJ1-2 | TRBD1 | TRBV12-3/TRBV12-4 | CASSFTGGFNYGYTF | TGTGCCAGCAGTTTCACAGGGGGATTTAACTATGGCTACACCTTC
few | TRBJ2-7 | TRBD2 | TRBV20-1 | CSARPGLETYEQYF | TGCAGTGCTAGACCGGGACTAGAGACCTACGAGCAGTACTTC